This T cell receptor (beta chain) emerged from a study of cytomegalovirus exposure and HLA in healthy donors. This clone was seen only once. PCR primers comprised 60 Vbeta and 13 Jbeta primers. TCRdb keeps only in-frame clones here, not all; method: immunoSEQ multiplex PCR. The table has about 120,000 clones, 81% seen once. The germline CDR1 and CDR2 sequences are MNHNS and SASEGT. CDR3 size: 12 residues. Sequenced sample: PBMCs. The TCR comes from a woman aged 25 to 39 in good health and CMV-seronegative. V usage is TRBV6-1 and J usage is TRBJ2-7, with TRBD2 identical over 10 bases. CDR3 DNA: TGTGGGGGACCTAGCGGGAGCTACGAGCAGTACTTC. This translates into CGGPSGSYEQYF.